Each of the 5 T cell receptor beta chains below was sequenced from the same sample in a study of OX40 agonist ivuxolimab in advanced cancers. Sequencing used immunoSEQ multiplex PCR; TCRdb keeps in-frame clones, though not all of them. The sample carries tens of thousands of clones, more than 70% recorded once. The material sequenced was CD4+ or CD8+ T cells sorted from blood, taken in a trial of the OX40 agonist ivuxolimab. Source of these receptors: an adult with an advanced solid tumor such as melanoma, head and neck, liver or kidney cancer.

V gene TRBV7-2 combines with J gene TRBJ1-3; D remains ambiguous. Deletions cut 0 bases from V and 3 bases from J, with 15 bases between. In germline, CDR1 is SGHTA, CDR2 FQGNSA. The CDR3 totals 17 residues. The CDR3 region is CASSLAFGGDYGNTIYF. The CDR3 DNA reads TGTGCCAGCAGCTTAGCCTTCGGTGGAGATTATGGAAACACCATATATTTT.

The chain carries TRBV7-6 and TRBJ2-7; D might be TRBD1 or TRBD2, each matching 5 bases. With 5 bases removed from V and 7 bases from J, the gap between germline ends came to 15 bases. The CDR3 runs to 13 residues. In germline, CDR1 is SGHVS, CDR2 FNYEAQ. The CDR3 nucleotides are TGTGCCAGCAGCAGTAGTCAGAGGGGAGAGCAGTACTTC. Its protein is CASSSSQRGEQYF.

The genes are TRBV18 and TRBJ2-7; the D gene is possibly TRBD2 (5 bases). Per germline, CDR1 KGHSH and CDR2 LQKENI. CDR3 length: 14 amino acids. The V end was cut by 8 bases, the J end by 0 bases, with 14 bases between. The CDR3 DNA follows: TGTGCCAGCCGGGAAGACCGAAACTCCTACGAGCAGTACTTC. This codes for CASREDRNSYEQYF.

The chain couples TRBV6-1 to TRBJ1-2, with a possible D match to TRBD1 (5 bases). V was pared by 11 bases and J by 3 bases, with 16 bases between. Germline lookup yields CDR1 MNHNS and CDR2 SASEGT. CDR3 length: 13 amino acids. CDR3 sequence: CAGSISQDYGYTF. CDR3 bases: TGTGCCGGATCAATCTCACAGGACTATGGCTACACCTTC.

This clone was recorded only once. The chain carries TRBV6-1 and TRBJ1-2; tentative D call: TRBD1 (6 bases). Deletions cut 7 bases from V and 1 base from J, with 13 bases between. This CDR3 spans 14 amino acids. Germline V gene sequence: CDR1 MNHNS, CDR2 SASEGT. DNA of the CDR3: TGTGCCAGCACCCTGCAGGGGCATAACTATGGCTACACCTTC. As protein: CASTLQGHNYGYTF.